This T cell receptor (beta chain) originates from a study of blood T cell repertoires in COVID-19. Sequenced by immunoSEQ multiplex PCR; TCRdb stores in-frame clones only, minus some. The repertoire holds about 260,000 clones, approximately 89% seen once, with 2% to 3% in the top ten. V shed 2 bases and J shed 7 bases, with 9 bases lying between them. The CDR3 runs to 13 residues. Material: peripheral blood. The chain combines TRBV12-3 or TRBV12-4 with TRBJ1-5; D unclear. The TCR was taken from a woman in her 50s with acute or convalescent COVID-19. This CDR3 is CASSLPTGQPQHF. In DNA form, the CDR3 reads TGTGCCAGCAGTTTACCAACGGGGCAGCCCCAGCATTTT.